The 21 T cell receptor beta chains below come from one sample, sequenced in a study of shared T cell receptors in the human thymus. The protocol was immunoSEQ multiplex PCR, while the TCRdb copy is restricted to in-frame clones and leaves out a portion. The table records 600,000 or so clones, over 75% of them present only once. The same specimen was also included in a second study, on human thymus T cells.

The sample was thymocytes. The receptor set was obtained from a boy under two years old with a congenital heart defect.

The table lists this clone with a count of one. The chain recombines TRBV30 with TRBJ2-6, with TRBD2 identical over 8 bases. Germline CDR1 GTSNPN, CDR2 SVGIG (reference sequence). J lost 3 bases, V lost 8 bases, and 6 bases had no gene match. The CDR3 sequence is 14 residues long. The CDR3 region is CATCGGHGANVLTF. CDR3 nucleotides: TGTGCCACCTGCGGGGGGCATGGGGCCAACGTCCTGACTTTC. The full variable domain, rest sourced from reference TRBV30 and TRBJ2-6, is SQTIHQWPATLVQPVGSPLSLECTVEGTSNPNLYWYRQAAGRGLQLLFYSVGIGQISSEVPQNLSASRPQDRQFILSSKKLLLSDSGFYLCATCGGHGANVLTFGAGSRLTVL.

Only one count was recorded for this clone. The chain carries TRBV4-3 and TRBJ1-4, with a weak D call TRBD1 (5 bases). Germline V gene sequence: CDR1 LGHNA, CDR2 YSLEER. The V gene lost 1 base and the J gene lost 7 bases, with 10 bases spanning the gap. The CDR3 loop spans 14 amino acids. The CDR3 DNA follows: TGCGCCAGCAGCCAAGCGGGACTAGGTGAAAAACTGTTTTTT. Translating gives CASSQAGLGEKLFF.

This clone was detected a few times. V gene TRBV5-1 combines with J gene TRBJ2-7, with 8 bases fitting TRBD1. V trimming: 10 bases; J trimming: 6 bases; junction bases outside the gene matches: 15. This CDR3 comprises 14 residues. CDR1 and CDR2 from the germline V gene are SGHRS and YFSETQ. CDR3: CALSFRDRHREQYF. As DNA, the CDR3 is TGCGCCCTCAGCTTTAGGGACAGGCACCGCGAGCAGTACTTC.

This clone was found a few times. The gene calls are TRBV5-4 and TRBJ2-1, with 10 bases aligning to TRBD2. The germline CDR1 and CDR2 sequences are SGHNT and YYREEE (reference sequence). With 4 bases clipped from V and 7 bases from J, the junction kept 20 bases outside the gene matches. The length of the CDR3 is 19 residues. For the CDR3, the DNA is TGTGCCAGCAGCCCGGGGGGTGTGGCTAGCGGGGGTTTGATGAATGAGCAGTTCTTC. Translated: CASSPGGVASGGLMNEQFF.

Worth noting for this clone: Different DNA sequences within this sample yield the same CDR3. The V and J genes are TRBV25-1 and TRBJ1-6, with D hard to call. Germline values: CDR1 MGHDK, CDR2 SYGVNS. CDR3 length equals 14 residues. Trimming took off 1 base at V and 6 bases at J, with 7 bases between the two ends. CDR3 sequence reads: CASSEWRTNSPLHF. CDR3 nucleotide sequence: TGTGCCAGCAGTGAATGGAGAACTAATTCACCCCTCCACTTT.

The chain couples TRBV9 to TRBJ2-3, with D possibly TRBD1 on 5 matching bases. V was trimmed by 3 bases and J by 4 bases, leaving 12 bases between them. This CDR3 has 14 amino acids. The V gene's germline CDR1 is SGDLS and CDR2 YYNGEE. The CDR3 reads CASSGSQGPDTQYF. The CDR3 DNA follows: TGTGCCAGCAGCGGTTCGCAGGGTCCAGATACGCAGTATTTT.

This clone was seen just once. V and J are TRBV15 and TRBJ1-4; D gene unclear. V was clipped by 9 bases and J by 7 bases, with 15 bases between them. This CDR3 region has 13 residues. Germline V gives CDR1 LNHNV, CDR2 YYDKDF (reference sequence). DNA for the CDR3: TGTGCCACTCGACTCAAATCATTTGAAAAACTGTTTTTT. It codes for CATRLKSFEKLFF.

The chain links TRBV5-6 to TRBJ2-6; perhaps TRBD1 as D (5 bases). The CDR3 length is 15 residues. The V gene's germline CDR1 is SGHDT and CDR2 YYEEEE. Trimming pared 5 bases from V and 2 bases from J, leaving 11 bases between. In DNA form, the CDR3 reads TGTGCCAGCAGTGCCACAGGAACTGGGGCCAACGTCCTGACTTTC. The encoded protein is CASSATGTGANVLTF. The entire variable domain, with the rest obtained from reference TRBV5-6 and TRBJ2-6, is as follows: DAGVTQSPTHLIKTRGQQVTLRCSPKSGHDTVSWYQQALGQGPQFIFQYYEEEERQRGNFPDRFSGHQFPNYSSELNVNALLLGDSALYLCASSATGTGANVLTFGAGSRLTVL.

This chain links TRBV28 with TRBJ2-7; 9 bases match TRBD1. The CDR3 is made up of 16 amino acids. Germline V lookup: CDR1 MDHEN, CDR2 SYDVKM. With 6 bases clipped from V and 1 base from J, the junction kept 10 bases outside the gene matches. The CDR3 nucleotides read TGTGCCAGCAGCCCCAGCCGGGACAGGGCATCCTACGAGCAGTACTTC. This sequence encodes CASSPSRDRASYEQYF. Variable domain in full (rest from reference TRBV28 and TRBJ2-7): DVKVTQSSRYLVKRTGEKVFLECVQDMDHENMFWYRQDPGLGLRLIYFSYDVKMKEKGDIPEGYSVSREKKERFSLILESASTNQTSMYLCASSPSRDRASYEQYFGPGTRLTVT.

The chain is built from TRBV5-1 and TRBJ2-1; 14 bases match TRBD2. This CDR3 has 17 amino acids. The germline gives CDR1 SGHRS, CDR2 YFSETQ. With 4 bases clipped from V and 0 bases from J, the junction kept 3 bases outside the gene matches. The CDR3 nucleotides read TGCGCCAGCAGCCCTGGGACTAGCGGGAGCTCCTACAATGAGCAGTTCTTC. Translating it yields CASSPGTSGSSYNEQFF.

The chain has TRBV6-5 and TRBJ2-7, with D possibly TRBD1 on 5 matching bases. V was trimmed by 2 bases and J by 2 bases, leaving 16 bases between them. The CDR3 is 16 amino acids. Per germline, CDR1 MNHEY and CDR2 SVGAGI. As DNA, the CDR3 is TGTGCCAGCAGTTACAAATGGACAAACCCTACCTACGAGCAGTACTTC. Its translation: CASSYKWTNPTYEQYF.

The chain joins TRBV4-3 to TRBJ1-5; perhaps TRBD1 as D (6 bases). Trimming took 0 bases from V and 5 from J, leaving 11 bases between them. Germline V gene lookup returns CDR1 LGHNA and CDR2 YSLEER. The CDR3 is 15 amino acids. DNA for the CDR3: TGCGCCAGCAGCCAAGATCCGCGGACAGATCAGCCCCAGCATTTT. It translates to CASSQDPRTDQPQHF.

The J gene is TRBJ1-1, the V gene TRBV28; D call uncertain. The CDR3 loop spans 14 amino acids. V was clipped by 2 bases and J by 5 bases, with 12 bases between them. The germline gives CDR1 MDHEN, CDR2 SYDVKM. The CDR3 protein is CASSLKPYPTEAFF. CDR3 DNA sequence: TGTGCCAGCAGTTTAAAGCCCTACCCGACTGAAGCTTTCTTT.

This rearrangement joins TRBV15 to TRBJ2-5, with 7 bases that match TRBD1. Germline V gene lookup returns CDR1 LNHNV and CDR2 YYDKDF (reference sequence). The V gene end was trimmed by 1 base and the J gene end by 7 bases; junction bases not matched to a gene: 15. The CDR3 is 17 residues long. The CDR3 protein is CATSRAGTVAYNGTQYF. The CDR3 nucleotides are TGTGCCACCAGCAGAGCAGGGACAGTCGCCTATAATGGGACCCAGTACTTC.

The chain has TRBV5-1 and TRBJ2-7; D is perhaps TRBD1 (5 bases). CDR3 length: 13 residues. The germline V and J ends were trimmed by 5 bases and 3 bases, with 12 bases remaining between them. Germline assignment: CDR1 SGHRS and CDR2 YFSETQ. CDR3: CASRKGHRYEQYF. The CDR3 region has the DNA TGCGCCAGCAGAAAAGGACATCGCTACGAGCAGTACTTC.

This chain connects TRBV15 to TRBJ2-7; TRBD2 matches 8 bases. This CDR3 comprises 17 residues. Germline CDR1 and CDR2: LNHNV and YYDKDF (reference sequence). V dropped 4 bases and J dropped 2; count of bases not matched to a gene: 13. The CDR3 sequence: CATSIIPGLGTAYEQYF. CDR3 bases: TGTGCCACCAGCATTATCCCGGGACTAGGTACCGCCTACGAGCAGTACTTC.

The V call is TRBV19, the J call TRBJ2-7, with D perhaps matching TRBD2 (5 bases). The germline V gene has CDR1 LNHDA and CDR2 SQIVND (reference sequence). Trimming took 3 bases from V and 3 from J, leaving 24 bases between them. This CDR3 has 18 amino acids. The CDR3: CASSIRSGRPYTLYEQYF. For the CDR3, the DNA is TGTGCCAGTAGTATTCGGTCGGGAAGGCCTTACACCCTCTACGAGCAGTACTTC.

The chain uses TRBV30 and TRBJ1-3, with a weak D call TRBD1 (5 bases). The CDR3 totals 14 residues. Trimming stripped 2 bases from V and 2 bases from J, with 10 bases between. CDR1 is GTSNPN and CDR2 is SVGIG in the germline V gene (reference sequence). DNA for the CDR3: TGTGCCTGGAGTAAAGGGACTGCTGGAAACACCATATATTTT. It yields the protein CAWSKGTAGNTIYF.

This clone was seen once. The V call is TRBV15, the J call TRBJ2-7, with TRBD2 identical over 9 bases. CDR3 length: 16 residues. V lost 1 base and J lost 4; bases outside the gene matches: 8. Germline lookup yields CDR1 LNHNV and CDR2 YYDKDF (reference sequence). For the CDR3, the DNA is TGTGCCACCAGCAGAGGTCTAGTTAGCGGGGGTTACGAGCAGTACTTC. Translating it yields CATSRGLVSGGYEQYF.

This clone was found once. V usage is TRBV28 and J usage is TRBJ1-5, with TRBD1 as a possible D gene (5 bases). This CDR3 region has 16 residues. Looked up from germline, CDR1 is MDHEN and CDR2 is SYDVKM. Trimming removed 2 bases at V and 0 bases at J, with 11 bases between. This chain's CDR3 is CASSLPGRNSNQPQHF. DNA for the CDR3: TGTGCCAGCAGTTTACCAGGGCGGAATAGCAATCAGCCCCAGCATTTT.

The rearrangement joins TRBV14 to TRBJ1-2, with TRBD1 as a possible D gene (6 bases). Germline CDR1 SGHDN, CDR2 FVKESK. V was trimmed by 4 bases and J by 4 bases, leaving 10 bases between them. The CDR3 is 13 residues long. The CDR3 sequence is CASSLRGFYGYTF. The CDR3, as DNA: TGTGCCAGCAGCCTAAGGGGGTTCTATGGCTACACCTTC.